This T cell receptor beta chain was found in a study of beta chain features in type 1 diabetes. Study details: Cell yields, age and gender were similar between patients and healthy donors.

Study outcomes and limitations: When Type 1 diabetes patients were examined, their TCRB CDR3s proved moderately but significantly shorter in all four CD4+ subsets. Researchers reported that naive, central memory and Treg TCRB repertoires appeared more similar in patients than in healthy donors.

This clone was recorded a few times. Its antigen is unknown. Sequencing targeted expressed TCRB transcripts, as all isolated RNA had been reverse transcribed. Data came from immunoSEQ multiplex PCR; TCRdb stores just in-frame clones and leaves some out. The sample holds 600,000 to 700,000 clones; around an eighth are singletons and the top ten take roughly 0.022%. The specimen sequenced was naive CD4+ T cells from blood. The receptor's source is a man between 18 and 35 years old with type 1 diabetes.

The CDR3 nucleotides are TGTGCCAGCAGCCAAGCGGGACAGGCACTAGGCTACACCTTC. This codes for CASSQAGQALGYTF. The V gene is TRBV4-2, the J gene TRBJ1-2, with 8 bases that match TRBD1. The CDR3 has 14 amino acids. Germline-derived CDR1 and CDR2 are LGHNA and YNFKEQ. V was clipped by 1 base and J by 8 bases; unmatched bases: 6.